This T cell receptor beta chain was found in a study of graft-versus-host responses after intestinal transplantation. The CDR3 is 15 residues long. Between the trimmed V and J ends, which lost 6 bases and 7 bases, there was a span of 20 bases. Germline CDR1 and CDR2: SGHTS and YDEGEE. Clones were read by immunoSEQ multiplex PCR, and TCRdb kept only the in-frame ones, dropping some. The data show just over 70,000 clones, with over 75% seen just once and 0.39% held by the top ten. This clone is a singleton in its sample. The antigen is not known. Here the sequenced sample was unstimulated CD4+ T cells sorted from spleen or lymph node cells, taken before transplant. The sequence was obtained from a human donor who was the organ donor for an intestinal transplant. V gene TRBV5-8 combines with J gene TRBJ2-1; D possibly corresponds to TRBD1 (6 bases). This chain's CDR3 is CASNGGRTGRNEQFF. The CDR3 region has the DNA TGTGCCAGCAATGGGGGCCGGACGGGGCGGAATGAGCAGTTCTTC.